The 26 T cell receptor beta chains given below trace back to one sample, sequenced in a study of cytomegalovirus exposure and HLA in healthy donors. In the PCR, 60 Vbeta and 13 Jbeta primers were used. The repertoire was sequenced with immunoSEQ multiplex PCR; TCRdb's copy has only in-frame clones and lacks some. Here the sample spans some 110,000 clones, 70% to 85% being singletons. Input material: PBMCs. These receptors came from a woman aged 40 to 50 in good health and CMV-seropositive.

The CDR3 sequence: CAWSPGGSLHEQYF. CDR3 DNA: TGTGCCTGGAGCCCGGGCGGGAGCTTACACGAGCAGTACTTC. The V and J genes are TRBV30 and TRBJ2-7; 7 nucleotides align to TRBD2. Trimming at V came to 3 bases and at J to 5 bases, leaving 10 bases not matched to a gene. This CDR3 has 14 residues. Per the germline V gene, CDR1 is GTSNPN and CDR2 is SVGIG (reference sequence).

In this sample, this clone turned up a few times. The gene calls are TRBV5-6 and TRBJ2-7, with D possibly being TRBD1 (6 bases). Germline V gene data show CDR1 as SGHDT and CDR2 as YYEEEE. This CDR3 spans 14 amino acids. V dropped 1 base and J dropped 1 base, with 9 bases sitting between them. The CDR3 DNA reads TGTGCCAGCAGCTTGAGGCAGGGGTCCTACGAGCAGTACTTC. It translates to CASSLRQGSYEQYF.

The chain couples TRBV2 to TRBJ1-2, with D uncertain. CDR1 SNHLY and CDR2 FYNNEI come from the germline V gene. This CDR3 contains 12 residues. Trimming stripped 9 bases from V and 5 bases from J, with 13 bases between. As DNA, the CDR3 is TGTGCCAGGGGCCGGCAGGCGTATGGCTACACCTTC. The encoded protein is CARGRQAYGYTF.

This clone came up once. In DNA, the CDR3 is TGTGCCAGCAGCCAAGATGGGGCTAGCGGGATCGACAATGAGCAGTTCTTC. This translates into CASSQDGASGIDNEQFF. The chain carries TRBV4-2 and TRBJ2-1, with 9 bases that match TRBD2. The junction had 8 bases not matched to a gene; V was cut back by 0 bases and J by 5 bases. The CDR3 is 17 residues long. Germline V CDR1 and CDR2: LGHNA, YNFKEQ.

Worth noting for this clone: Different DNA sequences within this sample yield the same CDR3. The chain is built from TRBV11-2 and TRBJ2-1, with D maybe TRBD1 (7 bases). The CDR3 runs 15 residues. Trimming cost V 1 base and J 4 bases, with 11 bases left between them. Germline loops: CDR1 SGHAT, CDR2 FQNNGV. For the CDR3, the DNA is TGTGCCAGCAGCTTAGTGGCAGGGGGGTACAATGAGCAGTTCTTC. As protein: CASSLVAGGYNEQFF.

This chain connects TRBV9 to TRBJ2-1; D is possibly TRBD2 (5 bases). The CDR3 extends over 15 amino acids. Germline V lookup: CDR1 SGDLS, CDR2 YYNGEE. V lost 3 bases, J lost 6 bases, and 16 bases lay in between. The CDR3 nucleotides are TGTGCCAGCAGCGGAAGCTGGACTGCCCCCAATGAGCAGTTCTTC. Amino acids: CASSGSWTAPNEQFF.

This clone was seen more than once but under ten times. CDR3 in amino acids: CAIRSGAWSPYEQYF. For the CDR3, the DNA is TGTGCCATCAGGTCAGGGGCATGGAGTCCCTACGAGCAGTACTTC. The V and J genes are TRBV10-3 and TRBJ2-7, with D tentatively TRBD1 (6 bases). Germline values: CDR1 ENHRY, CDR2 SYGVKD. CDR3 size: 15 residues. Trimming removed 6 bases at V and 2 bases at J, with 17 bases between.

CDR3 residues: CASSYSGVTEAFF. The CDR3, as DNA: TGTGCCAGCAGTTACTCAGGGGTGACTGAAGCTTTCTTT. The chain couples TRBV6-5 to TRBJ1-1; maybe TRBD1 (5 bases). CDR1 MNHEY and CDR2 SVGAGI come from the germline V gene. The CDR3 length is 13 residues. The V end lost 0 bases, the J end lost 5 bases, and 7 bases lay between the germline ends.

The V gene is TRBV6-1, the J gene TRBJ2-1, with D tentatively TRBD1 (6 bases). The ends were cut back, 2 bases at V and 2 bases at J, with 13 bases in the middle. Germline V CDR1 and CDR2: MNHNS, SASEGT. The CDR3 length is 16 residues. The CDR3 region is CASSEFWTATYNEQFF. The CDR3 DNA sequence: TGTGCCAGCAGTGAATTTTGGACAGCAACCTACAATGAGCAGTTCTTC.

The rearrangement uses TRBV30 and TRBJ1-1, with D unresolved. Trimming stripped 0 bases from V and 1 base from J, with 9 bases between. This CDR3 is 14 amino acids long. The germline V gene has CDR1 GTSNPN and CDR2 SVGIG (reference sequence). The CDR3 reads CAWSVWPQNTEAFF. CDR3 nucleotides: TGTGCCTGGAGTGTCTGGCCCCAGAACACTGAAGCTTTCTTT.

The chain couples TRBV5-6 to TRBJ2-1; 9 bases fit TRBD2. Looked up from germline, CDR1 is SGHDT and CDR2 is YYEEEE. The CDR3 runs to 15 residues. Trimming removed 4 bases from V and 3 bases from J; junction bases left unmatched: 5. The CDR3 DNA follows: TGTGCCAGCAGCCCGGGACTAGCTTTCTACAATGAGCAGTTCTTC. It specifies CASSPGLAFYNEQFF.

This rearrangement joins TRBV15 to TRBJ2-1; the D is unclear. This CDR3 has 15 residues. Trimming took 0 bases from V and 2 from J, leaving 8 bases between them. CDR1 LNHNV and CDR2 YYDKDF come from the germline V gene (reference sequence). CDR3 protein: CATSREPGPYNEQFF. In DNA form, the CDR3 reads TGTGCCACCAGCAGAGAGCCAGGCCCCTACAATGAGCAGTTCTTC.

This chain uses TRBV28 with TRBJ1-5; possibly TRBD1 for D (5 bases). V gave up 7 bases and J gave up 7 bases, with 20 bases separating them. The germline gives CDR1 MDHEN, CDR2 SYDVKM. This CDR3 is built from 15 residues. The CDR3 DNA reads TGTGCCAGCACCCCCCAGGGCGGGAGTGGGCAGCCCCAGCATTTT. Translated, it gives CASTPQGGSGQPQHF.

V gene TRBV19 combines with J gene TRBJ2-7, with D tentatively TRBD2 (5 bases). CDR3 length: 13 amino acids. The germline V gene encodes CDR1 LNHDA and CDR2 SQIVND (reference sequence). Trimming removed 4 bases from V and 4 bases from J, with 11 bases in between. CDR3 sequence: CASSTAGLYEQYF. DNA of the CDR3: TGTGCCAGTAGTACCGCGGGCCTTTACGAGCAGTACTTC.

This clone was observed a few times. V is TRBV4-1 and J is TRBJ2-2; 7 nucleotides agree with TRBD2. The V gene end was trimmed by 3 bases and the J gene end by 5 bases; junction bases not matched to a gene: 9. This CDR3 has 16 amino acids. CDR1 and CDR2 (germline): MGHRA, YSYEKL. In DNA form, the CDR3 reads TGCGCCAGCAGCCAGCGACTAGCCGGAGGGACCGGGGAGCTGTTTTTT. Its translation is CASSQRLAGGTGELFF.

V and J are TRBV7-3 and TRBJ2-1; 10 bases line up with TRBD2. Germline loops: CDR1 SGHTA, CDR2 FQGTGA. The CDR3 length is 19 residues. V was clipped by 4 bases and J by 1 base; unmatched bases: 13. The CDR3 sequence is CASSSSPGLAYGSYNEQFF. The CDR3 DNA sequence: TGTGCCAGCAGCTCCTCGCCGGGACTAGCGTACGGTTCCTACAATGAGCAGTTCTTC.

This chain connects TRBV7-3 to TRBJ2-3; 9 positions match TRBD1. Germline V lookup: CDR1 SGHTA, CDR2 FQGTGA. CDR3 length equals 15 residues. V dropped 5 bases and J dropped 7; count of bases not matched to a gene: 10. The CDR3 region has the DNA TGTGCCAGCAGCCAACAACCGGGACAGGGAAATACGCAGTATTTT. Encoded protein: CASSQQPGQGNTQYF.

A single count supports this clone. V gene TRBV6-4 combines with J gene TRBJ2-1, with a weak D call TRBD2 (6 bases). Trimming cost V 3 bases and J 2 bases, with 14 bases left between them. Germline values: CDR1 MRHNA, CDR2 SNTAGT. The CDR3 totals 16 residues. The CDR3 DNA follows: TGTGCCAGCAGTGAATCCGGAGGGGCCCCCTACAATGAGCAGTTCTTC. Its protein product is CASSESGGAPYNEQFF.

The chain joins TRBV2 to TRBJ2-2; maybe TRBD1 (5 bases). V lost 0 bases to trimming and J lost 6 bases, with 14 bases between them. This CDR3 is built from 16 residues. In germline, CDR1 is SNHLY, CDR2 FYNNEI. This CDR3 is CASSEAAASRAGELFF. CDR3 sequence (DNA): TGTGCCAGCAGTGAAGCTGCGGCCAGCAGGGCCGGGGAGCTGTTTTTT. Combining the CDR3 with reference TRBV2 and TRBJ2-2 gives the whole variable domain EPEVTQTPSHQVTQMGQEVILRCVPISNHLYFYWYRQILGQKVEFLVSFYNNEISEKSEIFDDQFSVERPDGSNFTLKIRSTKLEDSAMYFCASSEAAASRAGELFFGEGSRLTVL.

This sequence joins TRBV28 and TRBJ1-5; TRBD1 matches at 9 bases. Germline V gene lookup returns CDR1 MDHEN and CDR2 SYDVKM. CDR3 length: 15 amino acids. V lost 4 bases to trimming and J lost 4 bases; unmatched junction nucleotides: 5. The CDR3: CASSWDREPNQPQHF. CDR3 DNA: TGTGCCAGCAGTTGGGACAGGGAACCTAATCAGCCCCAGCATTTT.

This clone was detected a few times. The CDR3 DNA is TGTGCCAGCTCTCCCGGGACTAGCGAAGGCAATGAGCAGTTCTTC. Encoded protein: CASSPGTSEGNEQFF. The rearrangement joins TRBV18 to TRBJ2-1; 10 positions match TRBD2. This CDR3 spans 15 amino acids. Germline-derived CDR1 and CDR2 are KGHSH and LQKENI. The ends lost 6 bases at V and 6 bases at J; junction bases unmatched: 8.

The chain joins TRBV5-1 to TRBJ2-2; TRBD1 matches 7 bases. Trimming removed 5 bases from V and 8 bases from J; junction bases left unmatched: 12. Germline loops: CDR1 SGHRS, CDR2 YFSETQ. The CDR3 runs to 15 residues. The CDR3: CASRPSTGSIGELFF. DNA for the CDR3: TGCGCCAGCAGACCTTCGACAGGGAGTATTGGGGAGCTGTTTTTT.

V gene TRBV2 combines with J gene TRBJ2-2; TRBD2 matches at 12 bases. Germline lookup yields CDR1 SNHLY and CDR2 FYNNEI. The CDR3 loop spans 15 amino acids. V was clipped by 4 bases and J by 5 bases; unmatched bases: 2. The CDR3 reads CASSATSGRTGELFF. CDR3 sequence (DNA): TGTGCCAGCAGTGCGACTAGCGGGAGAACCGGGGAGCTGTTTTTT.

The chain is built from TRBV6-1 and TRBJ2-1; possible D gene TRBD1, 6 bases. The CDR3 has 15 amino acids. The V gene lost 0 bases and the J gene lost 5 bases, with 11 bases spanning the gap. Germline CDR1 MNHNS, CDR2 SASEGT. CDR3 in amino acids: CASSEAGQGNNEQFF. The CDR3 DNA sequence: TGTGCCAGCAGTGAAGCTGGGCAGGGGAACAATGAGCAGTTCTTC.

The gene calls are TRBV18 and TRBJ2-1, with no clear D. Germline V gene data show CDR1 as KGHSH and CDR2 as LQKENI. The germline V and J ends were trimmed by 3 bases and 6 bases, with 12 bases remaining between them. The CDR3 has 14 amino acids. Written as DNA, the CDR3 is TGTGCCAGCTCACCCATCCCCTCGAGCAATGAGCAGTTCTTC. Amino acids: CASSPIPSSNEQFF. The variable domain in full, completed from reference TRBV18 and TRBJ2-1, reads NAGVMQNPRHLVRRRGQEARLRCSPMKGHSHVYWYRQLPEEGLKFMVYLQKENIIDESGMPKERFSAEFPKEGPSILRIQQVVRGDSAAYFCASSPIPSSNEQFFGPGTRLTVL.

The chain links TRBV6-6 to TRBJ2-5, with a weak D call TRBD1 (6 bases). The CDR3 sequence is 13 residues long. Germline lookup yields CDR1 MNHNY and CDR2 SVGAGI (reference sequence). The V and J ends lost 6 bases and 4 bases respectively, with 12 bases between them. DNA of the CDR3: TGTGCCAGCAGCGGTCCAGGGGCAGAGACCCAGTACTTC. It yields the protein CASSGPGAETQYF.